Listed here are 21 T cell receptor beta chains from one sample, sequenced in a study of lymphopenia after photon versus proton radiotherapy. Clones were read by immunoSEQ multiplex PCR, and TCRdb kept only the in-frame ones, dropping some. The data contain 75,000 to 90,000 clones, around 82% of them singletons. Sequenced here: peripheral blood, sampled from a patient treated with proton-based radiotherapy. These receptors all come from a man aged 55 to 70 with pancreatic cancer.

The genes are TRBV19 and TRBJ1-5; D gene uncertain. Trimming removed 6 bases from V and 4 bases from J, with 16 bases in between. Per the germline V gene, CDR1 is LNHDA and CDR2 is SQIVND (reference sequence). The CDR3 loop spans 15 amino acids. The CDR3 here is CASRPRGVGNQPQHF. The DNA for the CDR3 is TGTGCCAGTAGACCCCGTGGGGTTGGTAATCAGCCCCAGCATTTT.

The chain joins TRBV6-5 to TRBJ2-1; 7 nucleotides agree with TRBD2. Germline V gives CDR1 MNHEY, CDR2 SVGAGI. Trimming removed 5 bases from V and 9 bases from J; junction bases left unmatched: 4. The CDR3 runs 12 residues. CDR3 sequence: CASSSGTPEQFF. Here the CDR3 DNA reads TGTGCCAGCAGTAGCGGGACTCCTGAGCAGTTCTTC.

The CDR3 sequence: CASSVEVGSGNTIYF. The CDR3 DNA is TGTGCCAGCAGCGTTGAAGTGGGCTCTGGAAACACCATATATTTT. The chain recombines TRBV7-2 with TRBJ1-3; D ambiguous. The CDR3 loop spans 15 amino acids. V was shortened by 5 bases and J by 0 bases, with 11 bases between the two germline ends. Germline CDR1 SGHTA, CDR2 FQGNSA.

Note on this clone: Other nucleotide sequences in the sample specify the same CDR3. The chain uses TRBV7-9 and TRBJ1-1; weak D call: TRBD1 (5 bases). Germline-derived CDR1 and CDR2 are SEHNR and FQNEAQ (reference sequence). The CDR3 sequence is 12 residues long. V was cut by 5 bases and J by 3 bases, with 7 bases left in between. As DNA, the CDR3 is TGTGCCAGCAGCGCCAGGGACACTGAAGCTTTCTTT. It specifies CASSARDTEAFF.

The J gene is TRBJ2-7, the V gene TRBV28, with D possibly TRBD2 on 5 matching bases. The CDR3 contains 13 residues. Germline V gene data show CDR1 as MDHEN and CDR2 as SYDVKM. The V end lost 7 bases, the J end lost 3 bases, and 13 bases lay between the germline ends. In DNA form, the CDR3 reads TGTGCCAGCACGTATCGGGATTTCTACGAGCAGTACTTC. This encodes CASTYRDFYEQYF.

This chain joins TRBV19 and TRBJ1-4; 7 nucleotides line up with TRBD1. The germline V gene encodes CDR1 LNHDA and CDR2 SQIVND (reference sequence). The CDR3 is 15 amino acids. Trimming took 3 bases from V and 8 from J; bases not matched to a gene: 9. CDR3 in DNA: TGTGCCAGTAGTATCGGGGGGACAGCCTCAGAAAAACTGTTTTTT. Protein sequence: CASSIGGTASEKLFF.

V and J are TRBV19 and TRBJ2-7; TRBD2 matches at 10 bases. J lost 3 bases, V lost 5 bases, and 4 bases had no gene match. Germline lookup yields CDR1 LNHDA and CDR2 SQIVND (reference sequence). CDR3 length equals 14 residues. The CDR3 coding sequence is TGTGCCAGTAGTCCTCTAGCGGGAGACTACGAGCAGTACTTC. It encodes CASSPLAGDYEQYF.

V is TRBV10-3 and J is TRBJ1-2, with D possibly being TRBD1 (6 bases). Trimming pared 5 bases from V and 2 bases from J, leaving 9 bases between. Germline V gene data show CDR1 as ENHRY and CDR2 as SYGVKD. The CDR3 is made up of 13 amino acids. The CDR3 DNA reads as TGTGCCATCAGTCGGGACAACAACTATGGCTACACCTTC. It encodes CAISRDNNYGYTF.

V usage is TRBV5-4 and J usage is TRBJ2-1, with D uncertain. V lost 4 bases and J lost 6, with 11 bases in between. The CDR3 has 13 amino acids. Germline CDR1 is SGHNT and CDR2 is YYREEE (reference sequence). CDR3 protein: CASSQRTGNEQFF. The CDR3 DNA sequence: TGTGCCAGCAGCCAAAGGACGGGCAATGAGCAGTTCTTC.

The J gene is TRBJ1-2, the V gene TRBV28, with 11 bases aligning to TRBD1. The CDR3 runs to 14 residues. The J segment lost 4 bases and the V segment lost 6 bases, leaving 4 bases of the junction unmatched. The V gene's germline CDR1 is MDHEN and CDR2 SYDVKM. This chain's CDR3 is CASRGQGGAYGYTF. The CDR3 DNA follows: TGTGCCAGCAGGGGACAGGGGGGGGCCTATGGCTACACCTTC.

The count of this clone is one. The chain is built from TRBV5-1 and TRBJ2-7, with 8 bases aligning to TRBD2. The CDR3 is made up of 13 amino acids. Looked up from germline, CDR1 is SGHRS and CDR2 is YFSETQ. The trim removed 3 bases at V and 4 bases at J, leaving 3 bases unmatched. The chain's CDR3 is CASSSREGYEQYF. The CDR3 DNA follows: TGCGCCAGCAGCTCTCGGGAGGGGTACGAGCAGTACTTC.

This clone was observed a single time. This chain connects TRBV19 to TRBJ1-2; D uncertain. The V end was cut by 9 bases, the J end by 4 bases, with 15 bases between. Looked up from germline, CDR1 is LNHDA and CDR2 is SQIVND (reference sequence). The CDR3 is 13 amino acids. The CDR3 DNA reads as TGTGCCAGGCCTGCAGGAACTTCCTATGGCTACACCTTC. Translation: CARPAGTSYGYTF. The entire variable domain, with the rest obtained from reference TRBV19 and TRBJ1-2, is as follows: DGGITQSPKYLFRKEGQNVTLSCEQNLNHDAMYWYRQDPGQGLRLIYYSQIVNDFQKGDIAEGYSVSREKKESFPLTVTSAQKNPTAFYLCARPAGTSYGYTFGSGTRLTVV.

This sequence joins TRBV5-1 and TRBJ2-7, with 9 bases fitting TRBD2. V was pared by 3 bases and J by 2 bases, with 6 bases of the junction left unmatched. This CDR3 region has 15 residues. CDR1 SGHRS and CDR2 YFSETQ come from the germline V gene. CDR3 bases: TGCGCCAGCAGCTCGACTAGCGGTCCGCCCTACGAGCAGTACTTC. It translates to CASSSTSGPPYEQYF.

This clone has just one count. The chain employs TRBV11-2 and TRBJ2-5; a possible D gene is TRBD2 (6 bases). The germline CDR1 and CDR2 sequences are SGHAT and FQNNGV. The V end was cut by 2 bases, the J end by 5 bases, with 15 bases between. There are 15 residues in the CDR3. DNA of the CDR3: TGTGCCAGCAGCTTATTCGGCGGGACTGGGGAGACCCAGTACTTC. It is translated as CASSLFGGTGETQYF.

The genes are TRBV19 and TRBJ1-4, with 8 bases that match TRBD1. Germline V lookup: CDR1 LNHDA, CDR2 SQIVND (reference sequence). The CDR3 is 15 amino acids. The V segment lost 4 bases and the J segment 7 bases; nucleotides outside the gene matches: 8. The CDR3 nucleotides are TGTGCCAGTAGTAGGGCCGGGACAGGTCTTGAAAAACTGTTTTTT. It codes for CASSRAGTGLEKLFF.

This CDR3 reads CASSPRAGAYNEQFF. The DNA for the CDR3 is TGTGCCAGCAGCCCACGGGCAGGAGCCTACAATGAGCAGTTCTTC. The chain joins TRBV11-3 to TRBJ2-1; D is unclear. CDR1 SGHNT and CDR2 YENEEA come from the germline V gene. This CDR3 spans 15 amino acids. Trimming pared 5 bases from V and 2 bases from J, leaving 13 bases between.

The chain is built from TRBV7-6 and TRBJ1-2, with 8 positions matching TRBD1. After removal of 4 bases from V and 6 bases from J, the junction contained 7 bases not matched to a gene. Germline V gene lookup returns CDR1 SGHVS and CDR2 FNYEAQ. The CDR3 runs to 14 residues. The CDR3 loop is CASSSIQGDHGYTF. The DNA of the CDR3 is TGTGCCAGCAGCTCTATACAGGGGGATCATGGCTACACCTTC.

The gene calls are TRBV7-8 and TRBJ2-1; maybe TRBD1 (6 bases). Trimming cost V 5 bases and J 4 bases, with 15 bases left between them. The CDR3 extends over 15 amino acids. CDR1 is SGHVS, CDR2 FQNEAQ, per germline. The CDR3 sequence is CASSVRQARYNEQFF. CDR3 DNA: TGTGCCAGCAGCGTCCGACAGGCGAGATACAATGAGCAGTTCTTC.

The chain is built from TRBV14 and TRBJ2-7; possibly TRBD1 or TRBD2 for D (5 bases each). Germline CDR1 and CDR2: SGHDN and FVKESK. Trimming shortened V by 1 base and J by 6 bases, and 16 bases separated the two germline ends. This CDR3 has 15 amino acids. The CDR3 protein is CASSQVWGAGGEQYF. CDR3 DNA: TGTGCCAGCAGCCAAGTCTGGGGAGCTGGGGGCGAGCAGTACTTC.

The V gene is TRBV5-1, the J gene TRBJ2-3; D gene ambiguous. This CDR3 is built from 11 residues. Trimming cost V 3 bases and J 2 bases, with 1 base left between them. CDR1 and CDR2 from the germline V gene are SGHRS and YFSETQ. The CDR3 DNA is TGCGCCAGCAGCTACACAGATACGCAGTATTTT. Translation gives CASSYTDTQYF.

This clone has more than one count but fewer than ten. Written as DNA, the CDR3 is TGTGCCAGCAGCTTAGGTAGTATCTCGAACACCGGGGAGCTGTTTTTT. Protein sequence: CASSLGSISNTGELFF. The chain uses TRBV7-9 and TRBJ2-2; D not certain. Deletions cut 1 base from V and 0 bases from J, with 9 bases between. This CDR3 spans 16 amino acids. From germline, CDR1 is SEHNR and CDR2 FQNEAQ (reference sequence).